The rows below give T cell receptor beta chains drawn from one sample of a study of blood T cell repertoires in COVID-19. This table comes from immunoSEQ multiplex PCR, and its TCRdb copy is limited to in-frame clones, with some not included. The sample yields approximately 77,000 clones, 75% to 85% seen once. The sequenced sample consisted of peripheral blood. Every receptor here comes from a man aged 50 to 60 with COVID-19, enrolled during active disease. Both conserved end residues are part of each CDR3. A D gene is named only where the DNA matches it firmly. Rows may omit the clone size; those that give it use once, few, many or a size class.

cdr3_length	v_call	j_call	d_call	clone_size	cdr3_aa	cdr3_nt
15	TRBV4-1	TRBJ2-2	-	-	CASSLGRGPTGELFF	TGCGCCAGCAGCCTCGGGCGAGGGCCCACCGGGGAGCTGTTTTTT
12	TRBV12-3/TRBV12-4	TRBJ2-1	TRBD1	-	CASSFRGREQFF	TGTGCCAGCAGTTTTAGGGGGCGTGAGCAGTTCTTC
15	TRBV5-4	TRBJ2-7	-	-	CASSMRGSPYGEQYF	TGTGCCAGCAGCATGAGGGGGAGTCCCTACGGCGAGCAGTACTTC
15	TRBV2	TRBJ1-1	-	-	CASSATRGDVTEAFF	TGTGCCAGCAGTGCGACGCGGGGGGACGTCACTGAAGCTTTCTTT
17	TRBV4-3	TRBJ2-6	-	-	CASSQGPYNSGANVLTF	TGCGCCAGCAGCCAAGGGCCGTACAACTCTGGGGCCAACGTCCTGACTTTC
16	TRBV28	TRBJ1-2	-	-	CASSSTGSGPLYGYTF	TGTGCCAGCAGCTCTACAGGGTCCGGCCCCCTCTATGGCTACACCTTC
12	TRBV19	TRBJ1-5	-	-	CASKGQAQPQHF	TGTGCCAGTAAGGGACAAGCCCAGCCCCAGCATTTT
14	TRBV5-1	TRBJ2-7	TRBD2	-	CASGLAGDFYEQYF	TGCGCCAGCGGACTAGCGGGAGACTTCTACGAGCAGTACTTC
14	TRBV28	TRBJ1-6	-	-	CASSFRGSNSPLHF	TGTGCCAGCAGTTTTAGGGGAAGTAATTCACCCCTCCACTTT
15	TRBV29-1	TRBJ2-3	-	-	CSVGLRGGTTDTQYF	TGCAGCGTTGGTCTACGTGGCGGGACGACAGATACGCAGTATTTT
16	TRBV6-1	TRBJ2-4	-	-	CASSETSGQGQAIQYF	TGTGCCAGCAGTGAAACGTCAGGGCAAGGTCAAGCCATTCAGTACTTC
16	TRBV30	TRBJ2-3	-	-	CAWLESAGSGTDTQYF	TGTGCCTGGTTGGAGTCGGCGGGATCGGGCACAGATACGCAGTATTTT
14	TRBV5-1	TRBJ1-2	-	-	CASSSGRGNYGYTF	TGCGCCAGCAGCTCGGGTCGGGGGAACTATGGCTACACCTTC
14	TRBV5-1	TRBJ2-7	-	-	CASSLSTGNYEQYF	TGCGCCAGCAGCTTAAGTACAGGGAACTACGAGCAGTACTTC
13	TRBV9	TRBJ1-1	TRBD1	once	CASSVWDSAEAFF	TGTGCCAGCAGCGTATGGGACAGCGCGGAAGCTTTCTTT
15	TRBV4-3	TRBJ2-7	-	-	CASSQDLGRAYEQYF	TGCGCCAGCAGCCAAGATCTAGGGAGAGCATACGAGCAGTACTTC
14	TRBV7-9	TRBJ2-7	-	-	CASSFPPGINEQYF	TGTGCCAGCAGCTTTCCCCCAGGTATCAACGAGCAGTACTTC
15	TRBV7-9	TRBJ2-1	TRBD2	-	CASSSSGRALNEQFF	TGTGCCAGCAGCTCTAGCGGGAGGGCCCTGAATGAGCAGTTCTTC
22	TRBV9	TRBJ2-1	TRBD2	-	CASSVAANHASGDEPSYNEQFF	TGTGCCAGCAGCGTAGCTGCAAATCACGCTAGCGGGGACGAGCCCTCCTACAATGAGCAGTTCTTC
13	TRBV5-5	TRBJ1-3	-	-	CASSFRVGNTIYF	TGTGCCAGCAGCTTCAGGGTAGGAAACACCATATATTTT
15	TRBV4-2	TRBJ2-7	TRBD2	few	CASSQDRGGANEQYF	TGTGCCAGCAGCCAAGATCGGGGGGGAGCTAACGAGCAGTACTTC
15	TRBV6-2/TRBV6-3	TRBJ2-5	TRBD1	-	CASSRDRDDRETQYF	TGTGCCAGCAGCAGGGACAGGGACGATCGAGAGACCCAGTACTTC
17	TRBV3-1/TRBV3-2	TRBJ2-4	TRBD2	-	CASKISGTSGRDAIQYF	TGTGCCAGCAAAATCTCCGGGACTAGCGGGAGGGATGCCATTCAGTACTTC